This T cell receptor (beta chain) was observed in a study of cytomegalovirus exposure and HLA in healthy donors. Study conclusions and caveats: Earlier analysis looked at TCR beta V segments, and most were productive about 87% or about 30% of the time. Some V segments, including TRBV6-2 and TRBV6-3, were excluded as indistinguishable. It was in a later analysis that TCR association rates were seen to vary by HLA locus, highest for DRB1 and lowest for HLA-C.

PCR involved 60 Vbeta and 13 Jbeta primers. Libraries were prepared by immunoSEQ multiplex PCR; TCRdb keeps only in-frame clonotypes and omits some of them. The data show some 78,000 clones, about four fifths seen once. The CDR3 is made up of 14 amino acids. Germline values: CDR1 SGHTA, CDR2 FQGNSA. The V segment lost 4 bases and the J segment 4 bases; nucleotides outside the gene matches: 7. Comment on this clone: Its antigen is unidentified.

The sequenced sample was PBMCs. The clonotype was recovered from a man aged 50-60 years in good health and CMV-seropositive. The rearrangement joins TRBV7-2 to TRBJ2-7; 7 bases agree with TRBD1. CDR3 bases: TGTGCCAGCAGCTCTCCGACAGGGAGATACGAGCAGTACTTC. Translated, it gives CASSSPTGRYEQYF. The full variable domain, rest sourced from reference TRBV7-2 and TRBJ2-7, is GAGVSQSPSNKVTEKGKDVELRCDPISGHTALYWYRQSLGQGLEFLIYFQGNSAPDKSGLPSDRFSAERTGGSVSTLTIQRTQQEDSAVYLCASSSPTGRYEQYFGPGTRLTVT.